The 19 T cell receptor beta chains reported below all come from one sample, sequenced in a study of blood T cell repertoires in COVID-19. Method: immunoSEQ multiplex PCR; TCRdb's copy keeps in-frame clones and lacks some. The top ten hold under 1.5% of the sample, which has roughly 73,000 clones, about nine tenths seen once. Sequenced material: peripheral blood. The receptors derive from a middle-aged man with acute or convalescent COVID-19.

The chain has TRBV7-6 and TRBJ2-5; D gene uncertain. The germline V gene has CDR1 SGHVS and CDR2 FNYEAQ. CDR3 length: 15 amino acids. The germline V and J ends were trimmed by 1 base and 3 bases, with 12 bases remaining between them. DNA for the CDR3: TGTGCCAGCAGCTTAGATTTGCGTCTGGAAGAGACCCAGTACTTC. The encoded protein is CASSLDLRLEETQYF.

The chain uses TRBV7-2 and TRBJ2-1; D may be TRBD2 (7 bases). This CDR3 is 18 amino acids long. The germline CDR1 and CDR2 sequences are SGHTA and FQGNSA. Trimming cost V 1 base and J 4 bases, with 20 bases left between them. CDR3 DNA: TGTGCCAGCAGCTTAGTGCGGTCTAGGGGGGGCAAGTACAATGAGCAGTTCTTC. Amino acids: CASSLVRSRGGKYNEQFF.

The V and J genes are TRBV24-1 and TRBJ2-1, with D unresolved. Germline-derived CDR1 and CDR2 are KGHDR and SFDVKD. The CDR3 runs to 15 residues. V gave up 1 base and J gave up 5 bases, with 11 bases separating them. Here the CDR3 reads CATSDFGQENNEQFF. In nucleotides, the CDR3 is TGTGCCACCAGTGATTTTGGGCAGGAAAACAATGAGCAGTTCTTC.

The chain recombines TRBV7-2 with TRBJ2-5; the match to TRBD2 covers 10 bases. The junction had 6 bases not matched to a gene; V was cut back by 0 bases and J by 5 bases. Per germline, CDR1 SGHTA and CDR2 FQGNSA. This CDR3 contains 16 residues. The DNA of the CDR3 is TGTGCCAGCAGCTTAGCGGGCCTAGCGGGGGTCGAGACCCAGTACTTC. It translates to CASSLAGLAGVETQYF.

This rearrangement joins TRBV3-1 (or the pseudogene TRBV3-2) to TRBJ2-2; 7 positions agree with TRBD1. The trim removed 6 bases at V and 5 bases at J, leaving 6 bases unmatched. The CDR3 runs 14 residues. The V gene's germline CDR1 is LGHDT and CDR2 YNNKEL (reference sequence). The CDR3 coding sequence is TGTGCCAGCAGGACAGGGACGCGGACCGGGGAGCTGTTTTTT. It codes for CASRTGTRTGELFF.

The CDR3 sequence is CASSYTGGGNTIYF. CDR3 sequence (DNA): TGTGCCAGCAGTTACACAGGGGGCGGAAACACCATATATTTT. The chain links TRBV28 to TRBJ1-3, with TRBD1 identical over 9 bases. Germline loops: CDR1 MDHEN, CDR2 SYDVKM. V was pared by 4 bases and J by 4 bases, with 2 bases of the junction left unmatched. CDR3 length: 14 amino acids.

The rearrangement joins TRBV7-2 to TRBJ2-3, with a weak D call TRBD2 (5 bases). The CDR3 covers 13 residues. In germline, CDR1 is SGHTA, CDR2 FQGNSA. V was trimmed by 1 base and J by 8 bases, leaving 10 bases between them. CDR3 sequence reads: CASSLDPLATQYF. In DNA form, the CDR3 reads TGTGCCAGCAGCTTAGACCCTCTAGCTACGCAGTATTTT.

The chain is built from TRBV3-1 (or the pseudogene TRBV3-2) and TRBJ1-4; 9 bases are a match to TRBD1. This CDR3 is built from 15 residues. Germline CDR1 LGHDT, CDR2 YNNKEL (reference sequence). J lost 7 bases, V lost 3 bases, and 6 bases had no gene match. CDR3 sequence reads: CASSQTQGAGEKLFF. DNA for the CDR3: TGTGCCAGCAGCCAGACACAGGGGGCCGGTGAAAAACTGTTTTTT.

The chain links TRBV11-2 to TRBJ1-4; 9 bases align to TRBD1. The CDR3 contains 14 residues. The V segment lost 4 bases and the J segment 6 bases; nucleotides outside the gene matches: 3. Germline V gene sequence: CDR1 SGHAT, CDR2 FQNNGV. This CDR3 reads CASSWTGVDEKLFF. CDR3 sequence (DNA): TGTGCCAGCAGCTGGACAGGGGTTGATGAAAAACTGTTTTTT.

This clone was detected once. This chain joins TRBV10-3 and TRBJ2-1; 12 nucleotides agree with TRBD2. V shed 7 bases, J shed 8 bases, and the junction held 3 bases outside the gene matches. CDR3 length equals 13 residues. From germline, CDR1 is ENHRY and CDR2 SYGVKD. This CDR3 is CAITSGRADEQFF. In DNA form, the CDR3 reads TGTGCCATCACTAGCGGGAGGGCCGATGAGCAGTTCTTC.

CDR3 in DNA: TGTGCCAGCAGCAACCCCCCCGGGACTAGCGGGGGTTACGAGCAGTACGTC. This sequence encodes CASSNPPGTSGGYEQYV. The chain is built from TRBV11-2 and TRBJ2-7; 14 nucleotides line up with TRBD2. CDR1 is SGHAT and CDR2 is FQNNGV in the germline V gene. V lost 5 bases, J lost 4 bases, and 10 bases stayed unmatched. The length of the CDR3 is 17 residues.

The chain joins TRBV2 to TRBJ1-1, with a possible D match to TRBD1 (5 bases). Germline CDR1 SNHLY, CDR2 FYNNEI. The CDR3 sequence is 13 residues long. The V end was cut by 6 bases, the J end by 6 bases, with 14 bases between. The CDR3 here is CASSGRGLAEAFF. The CDR3 DNA follows: TGTGCCAGCAGCGGGAGGGGTTTGGCTGAAGCTTTCTTT.

V is TRBV5-1 and J is TRBJ1-6; weak D call: TRBD1 (5 bases). V lost 0 bases and J 6 bases, leaving 10 bases between the germline ends. In germline, CDR1 is SGHRS, CDR2 YFSETQ. The CDR3 has 15 amino acids. The CDR3 coding sequence is TGCGCCAGCAGCTTGGCGGGGGGTGGTAATTCACCCCTCCACTTT. This codes for CASSLAGGGNSPLHF.

This CDR3 reads CSVDQGFVRAFF. DNA for the CDR3: TGCAGCGTGGACCAGGGGTTTGTGCGAGCTTTCTTT. The chain employs TRBV29-1 and TRBJ1-1, with D possibly being TRBD1 (6 bases). The CDR3 consists of 12 residues. Trimming stripped 6 bases from V and 10 bases from J, with 18 bases between. Germline V gives CDR1 SQVTM, CDR2 ANQGSEA.

This clone was observed a single time. The chain has TRBV9 and TRBJ2-2; maybe TRBD2 (6 bases). The CDR3 is 14 amino acids. The ends were cut back, 3 bases at V and 5 bases at J, with 11 bases in the middle. Looked up from germline, CDR1 is SGDLS and CDR2 is YYNGEE. CDR3: CASSEVGGTGELFF. CDR3 DNA: TGTGCCAGCAGCGAGGTGGGGGGTACCGGGGAGCTGTTTTTT.

This chain uses TRBV4-3 with TRBJ1-5; weak D call: TRBD1 (6 bases). CDR3 length: 18 amino acids. Germline V lookup: CDR1 LGHNA, CDR2 YSLEER. Trimming shortened V by 1 base and J by 0 bases, and 16 bases separated the two germline ends. The CDR3 reads CASSQGPQGTYSNQPQHF. The CDR3 DNA reads TGCGCCAGCAGCCAAGGACCACAGGGAACTTATAGCAATCAGCCCCAGCATTTT.

This clone turned up a few times. The chain joins TRBV27 to TRBJ1-6; D gene ambiguous. Germline V CDR1 and CDR2: MNHEY, SMNVEV (reference sequence). This CDR3 is built from 14 residues. V was cut by 7 bases and J by 7 bases, with 14 bases left in between. In DNA form, the CDR3 reads TGTGCCAGCAATAACCCGGGGTTCAATTCACCCCTCCACTTT. The encoded protein is CASNNPGFNSPLHF.

The V and J genes are TRBV27 and TRBJ1-2; TRBD1 matches 11 bases. The V gene end was trimmed by 5 bases and the J gene end by 4 bases; junction bases not matched to a gene: 9. The CDR3 length is 16 residues. The V gene's germline CDR1 is MNHEY and CDR2 SMNVEV (reference sequence). This CDR3 reads CASSPRGQGVRYGYTF. DNA for the CDR3: TGTGCCAGCAGTCCGAGGGGACAGGGGGTCCGCTATGGCTACACCTTC.

This clone has just one count. The CDR3 here is CASSTAGVSYNEQFF. DNA for the CDR3: TGTGCCAGTAGTACAGCGGGAGTATCCTACAATGAGCAGTTCTTC. The genes are TRBV19 and TRBJ2-1, with 8 bases aligning to TRBD2. Germline V lookup: CDR1 LNHDA, CDR2 SQIVND (reference sequence). The V segment lost 4 bases and the J segment 1 base; nucleotides outside the gene matches: 3. This CDR3 has 15 residues. The whole variable domain, remainder taken from reference TRBV19 and TRBJ2-1, is DGGITQSPKYLFRKEGQNVTLSCEQNLNHDAMYWYRQDPGQGLRLIYYSQIVNDFQKGDIAEGYSVSREKKESFPLTVTSAQKNPTAFYLCASSTAGVSYNEQFFGPGTRLTVL.